This section outlines one TCR beta chain sequence together with its context. Sample donors were healthy Caucasian individuals that came from Russia, aged about 6 to 95. Every donor provided around 9.5 milliliters of peripheral blood. These data come from a study of blood T cells in healthy people across ages. PCR was performed a second time for roughly 7 to 12 cycles using a sample-barcoded 5' primer and a J-beta primer mix. Via MiXCR, TCRdb re-called the 5' RACE reads, giving one row per CDR3 protein. Of some 560,000 distinct CDR3 sequences detected, about 27% appear once; the ten largest clones hold over 3.5%. This sample was shared with a second study, whose subject was T cells of mothers and their children. As reported in that work: Extraction yielded RNA that went, in full, into cDNA synthesis at about 1.5 ug per 15 ul. Each child contributed some 3 million TCR beta CDR3 reads, while each mother contributed over 8.5 million.

The sequenced sample consisted of blood. The sequence derives from a boy aged 2 to 10 in good health.

The CDR3: CASSQGLAGATGELFF. CDR3 DNA sequence: TGCGCCAGCAGCCAAGGACTAGCGGGGGCCACCGGGGAGCTGTTTTTT. This sequence joins TRBV4-1 and TRBJ2-2, with 12 bases fitting TRBD2. The V gene end was trimmed by 1 base and the J gene end by 4 bases; junction bases not matched to a gene: 1. This CDR3 has 16 amino acids. Germline V gene lookup returns CDR1 MGHRA and CDR2 YSYEKL.